This entry concerns a single T cell receptor (beta chain). As yet, its antigen is unknown. Investigators took roughly 9.5 milliliters of peripheral blood from every donor. This record belongs to a study of blood T cells in healthy people across ages. Study details: About one barcoded beta molecule per two T cells was the capture yield of template switching.

With a J-beta primer mix and a sample-barcoded 5' primer, a second PCR ran about 7 to 12 cycles. Each CDR3 protein is one row after TCRdb ran MiXCR on the 5' RACE reads. The data contain about 1.6 million distinct CDR3 sequences, about 31% of them singletons. Broader study findings: Strong correlation was found linking TCR beta diversity to naive T cell percentage.

V shed 1 base and J 7 bases; nucleotides not matched to a gene: 6. Germline assignment: CDR1 LNHNV and CDR2 YYDKDF (reference sequence). This CDR3 spans 15 amino acids. This chain joins TRBV15 and TRBJ2-5; 10 bases agree with TRBD1. The receptor was isolated from a woman aged 30 to 39 in good health. What was sequenced was blood. DNA for the CDR3: TGTGCCACCAGCAGAGTGACAGGGGGCTCCCGGACCCAGTACTTC. This translates into CATSRVTGGSRTQYF.